Listed below are T cell receptor beta chains from one sample, sequenced in a study of response to subunit inactivated influenza vaccine. TCRdb redid the calling of the RT-PCR reads with MiXCR, one entry per CDR3 protein. The data contain about 780,000 distinct CDR3 sequences, approximately 17% of them singletons. Material: PBMCs from blood, obtained 4 to 6 days after vaccination. The receptors here all came from a man aged 50 to 59 who received an inactivated influenza vaccine. The CDR3 runs from the conserved cysteine through the conserved F or W. A D gene is named only where the DNA matches it firmly. Size is omitted from some rows. Given values are once, few, many or a class for expanded clones.

size | D | J | V | length | CDR3 | DNA
- | - | TRBJ2-7 | TRBV12-3/TRBV12-4 | 16 | CASSSLARDGSYEQYF | TGTGCCAGCAGTTCGCTGGCCCGGGACGGATCCTACGAGCAGTACTTC
- | TRBD2 | TRBJ2-7 | TRBV20-1 | 16 | CSARDTTSVFSYEQYF | TGCAGTGCTAGAGATACGACTAGCGTGTTCTCCTACGAGCAGTACTTC
many | - | TRBJ1-6 | TRBV12-3/TRBV12-4 | 17 | CASSLWAGEGVNSPLHF | TGTGCCAGCAGTTTATGGGCGGGGGAAGGCGTTAATTCACCCCTCCACTTT
many | - | TRBJ2-3 | TRBV7-9 | 15 | CASSLALGAADTQYF | TGTGCCAGCAGCTTAGCGCTCGGGGCTGCAGATACGCAGTATTTT
few | TRBD2 | TRBJ2-1 | TRBV4-3 | 19 | CASSPSRGLAGNSYNEQFF | TGCGCCAGCAGCCCTTCCCGAGGACTAGCGGGGAACTCCTACAATGAGCAGTTCTTC
few | TRBD1 | TRBJ1-5 | TRBV12-3/TRBV12-4 | 13 | CASRLGTGQPQHF | TGTGCCAGCAGACTGGGGACAGGTCAGCCCCAGCATTTT
few | TRBD2 | TRBJ2-3 | TRBV20-1 | 15 | CSAIPGLAHADTQYF | TGCAGTGCTATACCGGGACTAGCCCACGCAGATACGCAGTATTTT
- | - | TRBJ2-1 | TRBV10-3 | 15 | CAISQDKRAYNEQFF | TGTGCCATCAGCCAGGACAAGAGAGCCTACAATGAGCAGTTCTTC
- | TRBD2 | TRBJ2-1 | TRBV7-9 | 16 | CASSSSGLAGGNEQFF | TGTGCCAGCAGCTCCTCGGGACTAGCGGGGGGGAATGAGCAGTTCTTC
many | - | TRBJ2-1 | TRBV20-1 | 16 | CSARDTEMSSYNEQFF | TGCAGTGCTAGAGATACGGAAATGAGCTCCTACAATGAGCAGTTCTTC
few | TRBD2 | TRBJ2-1 | TRBV20-1 | 16 | CSARASGTSGYNEQFF | TGCAGTGCTAGAGCGTCCGGGACTAGCGGGTACAATGAGCAGTTCTTC
- | - | TRBJ2-7 | TRBV6-1 | 15 | CASTLSGTGPYEQYF | TGTGCCAGCACCCTAAGTGGGACTGGACCCTACGAGCAGTACTTC
many | - | TRBJ2-5 | TRBV5-1 | 14 | CASSLGTDQETQYF | TGTGCCAGCAGCTTAGGAACAGACCAAGAGACCCAGTACTTC
- | - | TRBJ2-7 | TRBV27 | 14 | CASSLGRVSYEQYF | TGTGCCAGCAGTTTAGGGCGGGTCTCCTACGAGCAGTACTTC
few | - | TRBJ2-3 | TRBV9 | 17 | CASSALGGLASTDTQYF | TGTGCCAGCAGCGCTCTCGGAGGGCTAGCGAGCACAGATACGCAGTATTTT
- | TRBD1 | TRBJ2-2 | TRBV4-1 | 15 | CASSQEGQDTGELFF | TGCGCCAGCAGCCAAGAGGGACAGGACACCGGGGAGCTGTTTTTT